The rows below give T cell receptor beta chains drawn from one sample of a study of T cell changes during pregnancy in multiple sclerosis. Clones were read by immunoSEQ multiplex PCR, and TCRdb kept only the in-frame ones, dropping some. The profile shows about 87,000 clones, 85% to 95% of them singletons. The source was peripheral blood, collected in the third trimester of pregnancy. These receptors all stem from a female donor in good health, enrolled as a control in a pregnancy study. CDR3s include the opening cysteine and the closing phenylalanine or tryptophan. The D gene is left open where the match is weak. Clone size, where shown, is once, few, many, or a class for clones that have expanded.

CDR3 DNA | CDR3 protein | J gene | D gene | CDR3 length | clone size | V gene
TGTGCCAGCAGCGTAGCAGGGCAGAGCTACGAGCAGTACTTC | CASSVAGQSYEQYF | TRBJ2-7 | - | 14 | once | TRBV9
TGTGCCAGCAGCGCGGGACCAGATACGCAGTATTTT | CASSAGPDTQYF | TRBJ2-3 | - | 12 | - | TRBV7-9
TGTGCCTGGACTCTAGCGGAAGGAGAGACCCAGTACTTC | CAWTLAEGETQYF | TRBJ2-5 | TRBD2 | 13 | - | TRBV30
TGTGCCAGCAGCTTACCAGGAGAGACCCAGTACTTC | CASSLPGETQYF | TRBJ2-5 | - | 12 | - | TRBV7-9
TGTGCCAGCAGTGAAGTGAGAGGCTCTAATGAAAAACTGTTTTTT | CASSEVRGSNEKLFF | TRBJ1-4 | - | 15 | once | TRBV6-1
TGTGCCAGCAGTTCGGAGGGTCCTAAGGGAGGCACTGAAGCTTTCTTT | CASSSEGPKGGTEAFF | TRBJ1-1 | - | 16 | - | TRBV27
TGTGCCAGCAGCTCGCGCAACAGGGATGACATTCAGTACTTC | CASSSRNRDDIQYF | TRBJ2-4 | - | 14 | few | TRBV5-4
TGTGCCAGTAGCTTGACCCTAGCGGGTTACAATGAGCAGTTCTTC | CASSLTLAGYNEQFF | TRBJ2-1 | TRBD2 | 15 | - | TRBV5-6
TGTGCCAGCAGTAATCGGGGTAGCGGGAGGGCCGCGAACACCGGGGAGCTGTTTTTT | CASSNRGSGRAANTGELFF | TRBJ2-2 | TRBD2 | 19 | - | TRBV27
TGCGCCAGCAGCCAATTGCGAACAGCACCAGAGTATGGCTACACCTTC | CASSQLRTAPEYGYTF | TRBJ1-2 | - | 16 | - | TRBV4-1
TGTGCCACCAGCAGATCACCGGGACAGGGGGCGTGGGAGACCCAGTACTTC | CATSRSPGQGAWETQYF | TRBJ2-5 | TRBD1 | 17 | - | TRBV15
TGCGCCAGCAGCCAAGCGAACCGGATGCGGGAGTCTAGGAATGAGCAGTTCTTC | CASSQANRMRESRNEQFF | TRBJ2-1 | TRBD2 | 18 | - | TRBV4-1
TGTGCCAGCAGCCTGATATCCGGGACAGTAGGCACAGATACGCAGTATTTT | CASSLISGTVGTDTQYF | TRBJ2-3 | TRBD1 | 17 | - | TRBV14
TGTGCCAGCAGTGAAGCGCGGACAGGGGCGCAGGTTGCCAAAAACATTCAGTACTTC | CASSEARTGAQVAKNIQYF | TRBJ2-4 | TRBD1 | 19 | once | TRBV6-1
TGTGCCAGCAGTTTATTGACCAGCGGTCCCTACGAGCAGTACTTC | CASSLLTSGPYEQYF | TRBJ2-7 | - | 15 | - | TRBV27
TGTGCCAGTAGTATAGGACTTGCGACAGATACGCAGTATTTT | CASSIGLATDTQYF | TRBJ2-3 | - | 14 | - | TRBV19
TGCGCCAGCAGCTTTGGTGGCCTAGCGGACTACAATGAGCAGTTCTTC | CASSFGGLADYNEQFF | TRBJ2-1 | TRBD2 | 16 | - | TRBV5-1
TGTGCCACAAGGCGGACAGGGGACACCGGGGAGCTGTTTTTT | CATRRTGDTGELFF | TRBJ2-2 | TRBD1 | 14 | - | TRBV28
TGTGCCAGCAGCCTATCGACAGGAGCCTACGAGCAGTACTTC | CASSLSTGAYEQYF | TRBJ2-7 | - | 14 | - | TRBV11-2
TGTGCCAGCAGCTTAGCAGTAGAAGAGACCCAGTACTTC | CASSLAVEETQYF | TRBJ2-5 | - | 13 | - | TRBV7-6
TGTGCCAGCAGTTCACAGTGGAGCAATCAGCCCCAGCATTTT | CASSSQWSNQPQHF | TRBJ1-5 | - | 14 | few | TRBV28
TGTGCCAGCAGCTCGGGACAGGGGAAGGGGGGCACTCAGCCCCAGCATTTT | CASSSGQGKGGTQPQHF | TRBJ1-5 | TRBD1 | 17 | - | TRBV28
TGCAGCGTGGACAGGGCTAGGGAGACCCAGTACTTC | CSVDRARETQYF | TRBJ2-5 | TRBD1 | 12 | - | TRBV29-1
TGTGCCAGCAGCTCGACTGGGACAGGGGAGACCCAGTACTTC | CASSSTGTGETQYF | TRBJ2-5 | TRBD1 | 14 | - | TRBV7-9
TGTGCCAGTCGGTTAGACAGGGACACCGGGGAGCTGTTTTTT | CASRLDRDTGELFF | TRBJ2-2 | TRBD1 | 14 | - | TRBV19
TGTGCCAGCAGCTTAGAGTGGGGGGGCCCCTACGAGCAGTACTTC | CASSLEWGGPYEQYF | TRBJ2-7 | - | 15 | - | TRBV7-8
TGTGCCAGCAGGGCGACAGGGACCTTCTACGAGCAGTACTTC | CASRATGTFYEQYF | TRBJ2-7 | TRBD1 | 14 | - | TRBV6-1
TGTGCCAGCAACCCCTCCGGGACAGGTAGCGGGGAGCTGTTTTTT | CASNPSGTGSGELFF | TRBJ2-2 | TRBD1 | 15 | - | TRBV25-1
TGTGCCAGCACTTCACTCGCGGGACGCTACAATGAGCAGTTCTTC | CASTSLAGRYNEQFF | TRBJ2-1 | - | 15 | - | TRBV27
TGCGCCAGCAGCTTGGAGCGGGCCGGGAATGAAAAACTGTTTTTT | CASSLERAGNEKLFF | TRBJ1-4 | - | 15 | - | TRBV5-1
TGTGCCAGCAGCCCCCCAGGGTGGCCTCGATGGCCCACAGATACGCAGTATTTT | CASSPPGWPRWPTDTQYF | TRBJ2-3 | - | 18 | - | TRBV11-3
TGCGCCAGCAGCCTTCCTTCGACAGGCTCCTATGGCTACACCTTC | CASSLPSTGSYGYTF | TRBJ1-2 | - | 15 | - | TRBV5-1